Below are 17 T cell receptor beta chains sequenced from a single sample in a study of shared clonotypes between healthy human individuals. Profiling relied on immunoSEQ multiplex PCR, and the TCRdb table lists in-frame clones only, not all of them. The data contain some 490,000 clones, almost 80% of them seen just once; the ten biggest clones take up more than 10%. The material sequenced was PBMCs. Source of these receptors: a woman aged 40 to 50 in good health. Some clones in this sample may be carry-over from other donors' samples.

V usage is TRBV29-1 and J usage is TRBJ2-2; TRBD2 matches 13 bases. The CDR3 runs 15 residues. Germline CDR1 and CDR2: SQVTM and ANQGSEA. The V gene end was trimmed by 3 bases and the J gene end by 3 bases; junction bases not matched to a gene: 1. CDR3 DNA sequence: TGCAGCGTTGAGGGACTAGCGGGACACACCGGGGAGCTGTTTTTT. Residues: CSVEGLAGHTGELFF.

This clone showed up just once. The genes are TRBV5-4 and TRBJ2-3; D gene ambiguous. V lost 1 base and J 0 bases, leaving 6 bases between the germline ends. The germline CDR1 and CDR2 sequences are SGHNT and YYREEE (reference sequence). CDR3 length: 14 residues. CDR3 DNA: TGTGCCAGCAGCTTGACGATTAGCACAGATACGCAGTATTTT. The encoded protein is CASSLTISTDTQYF. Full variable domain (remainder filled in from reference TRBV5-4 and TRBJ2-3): ETGVTQSPTHLIKTRGQQVTLRCSSQSGHNTVSWYQQALGQGPQFIFQYYREEENGRGNFPPRFSGLQFPNYSSELNVNALELDDSALYLCASSLTISTDTQYFGPGTRLTVL.

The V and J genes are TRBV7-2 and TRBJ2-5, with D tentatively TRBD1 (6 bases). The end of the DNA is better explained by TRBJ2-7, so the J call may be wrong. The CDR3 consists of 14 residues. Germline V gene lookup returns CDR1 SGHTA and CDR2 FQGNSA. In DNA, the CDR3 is TGTGCCAGCAGCCCACGGGACACAAACTACGAGCAGTACTTC. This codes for CASSPRDTNYEQYF.

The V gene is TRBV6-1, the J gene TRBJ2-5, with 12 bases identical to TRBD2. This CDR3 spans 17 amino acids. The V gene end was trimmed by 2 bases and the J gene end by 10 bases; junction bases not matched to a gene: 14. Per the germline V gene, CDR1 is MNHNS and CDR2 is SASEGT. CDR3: CASSETTLTSGRKGQYF. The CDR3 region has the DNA TGTGCCAGCAGTGAAACCACACTGACTAGCGGGAGAAAGGGCCAGTACTTC.

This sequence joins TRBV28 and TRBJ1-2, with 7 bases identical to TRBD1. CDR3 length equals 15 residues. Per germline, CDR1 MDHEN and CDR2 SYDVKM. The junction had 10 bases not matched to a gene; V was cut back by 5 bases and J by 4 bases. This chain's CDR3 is CASSPGTAAFYGYTF. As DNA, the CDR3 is TGTGCCAGCAGTCCGGGGACAGCAGCCTTCTATGGCTACACCTTC.

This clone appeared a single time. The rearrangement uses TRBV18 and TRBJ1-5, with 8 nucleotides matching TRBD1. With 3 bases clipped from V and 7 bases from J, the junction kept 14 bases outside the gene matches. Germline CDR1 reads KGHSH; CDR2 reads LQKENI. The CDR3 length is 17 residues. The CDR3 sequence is CASSPTQDRGGAQPQHF. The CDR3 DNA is TGTGCCAGCTCACCCACCCAAGACAGGGGAGGGGCACAGCCCCAGCATTTT.

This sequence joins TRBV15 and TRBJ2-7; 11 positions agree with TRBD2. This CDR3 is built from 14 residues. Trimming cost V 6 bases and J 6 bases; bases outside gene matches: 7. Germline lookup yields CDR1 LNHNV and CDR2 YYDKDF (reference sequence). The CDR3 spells CATRRSGTSGEQYF. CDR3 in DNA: TGTGCCACCAGGAGATCCGGGACTAGCGGCGAGCAGTACTTC. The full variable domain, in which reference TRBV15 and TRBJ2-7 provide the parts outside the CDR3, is DAMVIQNPRYQVTQFGKPVTLSCSQTLNHNVMYWYQQKSSQAPKLLFHYYDKDFNNEADTPDNFQSRRPNTSFCFLDIRSPGLGDTAMYLCATRRSGTSGEQYFGPGTRLTVT.

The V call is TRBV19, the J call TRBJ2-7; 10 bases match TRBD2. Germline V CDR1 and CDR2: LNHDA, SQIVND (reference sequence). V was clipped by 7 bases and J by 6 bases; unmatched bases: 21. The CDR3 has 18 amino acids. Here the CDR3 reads CASTPTRLAGEGDAEQYF. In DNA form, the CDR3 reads TGTGCCAGTACCCCTACTCGGCTAGCGGGAGAGGGGGACGCCGAGCAGTACTTC.

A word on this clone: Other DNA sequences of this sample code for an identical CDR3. CDR3 amino acids: CAWSVQGTDTQYF. The DNA of the CDR3 is TGTGCCTGGAGTGTACAGGGGACAGATACGCAGTATTTT. This sequence joins TRBV30 and TRBJ2-3, with 7 bases identical to TRBD1. CDR1 is GTSNPN, CDR2 SVGIG, per germline (reference sequence). The CDR3 extends over 13 amino acids. V lost 0 bases and J lost 3; bases outside the gene matches: 0.

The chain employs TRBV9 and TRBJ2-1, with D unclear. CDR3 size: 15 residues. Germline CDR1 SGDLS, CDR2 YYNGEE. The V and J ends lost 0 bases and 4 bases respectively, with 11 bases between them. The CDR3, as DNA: TGTGCCAGCAGCGTAGGGGGTGGGCAGTACAATGAGCAGTTCTTC. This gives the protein CASSVGGGQYNEQFF.

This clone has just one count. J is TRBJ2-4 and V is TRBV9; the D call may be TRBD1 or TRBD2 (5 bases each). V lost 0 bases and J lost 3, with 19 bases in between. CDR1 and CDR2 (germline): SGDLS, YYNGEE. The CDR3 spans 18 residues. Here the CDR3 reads CASSVGEGMGPVKNIQYF. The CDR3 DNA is TGTGCCAGCAGCGTAGGTGAGGGGATGGGGCCGGTCAAAAACATTCAGTACTTC.

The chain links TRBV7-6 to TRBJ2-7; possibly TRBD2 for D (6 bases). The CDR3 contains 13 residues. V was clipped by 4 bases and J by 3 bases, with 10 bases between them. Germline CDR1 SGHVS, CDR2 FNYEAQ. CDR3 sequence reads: CASSSARGYEQYF. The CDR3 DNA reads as TGTGCCAGCAGCTCCGCGCGGGGCTACGAGCAGTACTTC.

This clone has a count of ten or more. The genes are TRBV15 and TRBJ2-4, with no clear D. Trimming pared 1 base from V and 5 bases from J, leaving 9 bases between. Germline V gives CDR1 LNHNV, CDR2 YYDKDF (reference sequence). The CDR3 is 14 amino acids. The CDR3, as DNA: TGTGCCACCAGCAGAGCACTTATGGAAAACATTCAGTACTTC. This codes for CATSRALMENIQYF.

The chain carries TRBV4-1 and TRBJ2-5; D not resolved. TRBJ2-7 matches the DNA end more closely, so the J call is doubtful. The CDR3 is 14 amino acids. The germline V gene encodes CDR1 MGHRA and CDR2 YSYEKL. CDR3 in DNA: TGCGCCAGCAGCAAAGGAATTTTTTCCTACGAGCAGTACTTC. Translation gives CASSKGIFSYEQYF.

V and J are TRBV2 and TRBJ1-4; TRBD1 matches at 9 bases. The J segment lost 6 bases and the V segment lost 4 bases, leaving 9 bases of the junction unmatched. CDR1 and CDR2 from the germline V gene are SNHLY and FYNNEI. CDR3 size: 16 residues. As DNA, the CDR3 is TGTGCCAGCAGTGTGCCCCACAGGGGGCCGGATGAAAAACTGTTTTTT. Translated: CASSVPHRGPDEKLFF. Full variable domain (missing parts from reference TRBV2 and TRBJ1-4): EPEVTQTPSHQVTQMGQEVILRCVPISNHLYFYWYRQILGQKVEFLVSFYNNEISEKSEIFDDQFSVERPDGSNFTLKIRSTKLEDSAMYFCASSVPHRGPDEKLFFGSGTQLSVL.

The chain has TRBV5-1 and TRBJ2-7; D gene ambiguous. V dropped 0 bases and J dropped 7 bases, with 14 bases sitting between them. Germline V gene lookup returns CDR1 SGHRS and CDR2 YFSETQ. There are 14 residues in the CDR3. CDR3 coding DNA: TGCGCCAGCAGCTTGGGCGCCCAAAGTCTAGAGCAGTACTTC. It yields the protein CASSLGAQSLEQYF. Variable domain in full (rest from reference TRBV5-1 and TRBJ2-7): KAGVTQTPRYLIKTRGQQVTLSCSPISGHRSVSWYQQTPGQGLQFLFEYFSETQRNKGNFPGRFSGRQFSNSRSEMNVSTLELGDSALYLCASSLGAQSLEQYFGPGTRLTVT.

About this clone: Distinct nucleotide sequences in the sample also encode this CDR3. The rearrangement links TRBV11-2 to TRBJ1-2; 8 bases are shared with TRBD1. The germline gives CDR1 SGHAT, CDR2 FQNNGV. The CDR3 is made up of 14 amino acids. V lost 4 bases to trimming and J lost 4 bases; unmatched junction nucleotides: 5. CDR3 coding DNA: TGTGCCAGCAGCTCCGACAGGGGTGGCTATGGCTACACCTTC. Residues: CASSSDRGGYGYTF. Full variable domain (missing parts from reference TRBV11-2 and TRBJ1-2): EAGVAQSPRYKIIEKRQSVAFWCNPISGHATLYWYQQILGQGPKLLIQFQNNGVVDDSQLPKDRFSAERLKGVDSTLKIQPAKLEDSAVYLCASSSDRGGYGYTFGSGTRLTVV.